This TCR beta chain was obtained from a study of low-dose radiotherapy and immunotherapy resistance in tumors. Indicated time point: after trial treatment. Treatment: LDRT plus nivolumab, ipilimumab, low-dose cyclophosphamide and aspirin (RACIN trial). The study gave donors nivolumab, ipilimumab, aspirin, low-dose cyclophosphamide and low-dose radiotherapy. Gene-specific TRAV and TRBV primers were used for first-strand cDNA, covering alpha and beta chains. The PCR that amplified TCRs ran for 15 to 25 cycles, relying on a constant-region primer and a V-primer adapter. In TCRdb, the reads were re-called with MiXCR into one record per CDR3 protein. The profile shows around 100,000 distinct CDR3 sequences, around a fifth of them singletons. V was pared by 4 bases and J by 3 bases, with 3 bases of the junction left unmatched. Germline V gives CDR1 SGHTA, CDR2 FQGNSA. This CDR3 is built from 13 residues.

In this sample, this clonotype turned up many times. This sequence originates from a female donor with ovarian cancer. The chain is built from TRBV7-2 and TRBJ2-7, with 7 positions matching TRBD1. Source: PBMCs, taken after low-dose radiotherapy plus immunotherapy. Here the CDR3 DNA reads TGTGCCAGCAGCTCGGGACAGCACTACGAGCAGTACTTC. Protein product: CASSSGQHYEQYF.